This passage covers 16 T cell receptor beta chains from one sample sequenced in a study of molecular identifiers for immune sequencing clone quantification. TCRdb independently ran MiXCR on the PCR reads; one entry per CDR3 protein. Of some 65,000 distinct CDR3 sequences listed, approximately 17% are singletons. Sequencing was carried out using naive CD8+ T cells from blood, with Jurkat cell RNA spiked in. Subset indicated: FACS-sorted CD8+CD4-CCR7+CD45RA+ naive T cells. These receptor sequences come from a human donor in good health. Some libraries in this study had Jurkat cell RNA spiked in.

With respect to this clonotype: Being one base from a much bigger clone, this may be a read error. V usage is TRBV7-8 and J usage is TRBJ2-1; 13 bases fit TRBD2. This CDR3 is built from 15 residues. The J segment lost 7 bases and the V segment lost 3 bases, leaving 3 bases of the junction unmatched. Germline assignment: CDR1 SGHVS and CDR2 FQNEAQ. CDR3 bases: TGTGCCAGCAGCTTCGGACTAGCGGGAGAGAATGAGCAGTTCTTC. It specifies CASSFGLAGENEQFF.

This clonotype has a single count. The rearrangement uses TRBV7-9 and TRBJ2-5; D assignment may be TRBD1 or TRBD2 (9 bases each). The CDR3 consists of 18 residues. Germline CDR1 SEHNR, CDR2 FQNEAQ (reference sequence). V was shortened by 8 bases and J by 4 bases, with 29 bases between the two germline ends. The CDR3: CASLPPQGASGMLETQYF. The CDR3 DNA follows: TGTGCCAGCCTCCCCCCACAGGGGGCTAGCGGGATGTTAGAGACCCAGTACTTC.

With regard to this clonotype: As the CDR3 is not closed by the conserved phenylalanine or tryptophan, this likely results from a read error. V is TRBV20-1 and J is TRBJ2-7; 7 nucleotides match TRBD2. Trimming removed 7 bases from V and 4 bases from J; junction bases left unmatched: 16. Germline CDR1 DFQATT, CDR2 SNEGSKA (reference sequence). The CDR3 spans 15 residues. The CDR3 DNA reads as TGCAGTGTTGCCACCATCGGCGGGAGCCTTTACGAGCAGTACTCC. Translation gives CSVATIGGSLYEQYS.

As to this clonotype: A read error may explain this, as a much larger clone is one base away. The rearrangement joins TRBV4-2 to TRBJ1-3; D unclear. This CDR3 spans 15 amino acids. Germline V gives CDR1 LGHNA, CDR2 YNFKEQ. CDR3 in amino acids: CASSQGPSSGYTIYF. Here the CDR3 DNA reads TGTGCCAGCAGCCAAGGACCGAGCTCTGGATACACCATATATTTT.

This clonotype has only a few counts. In nucleotides, the CDR3 is TGCAGCGTTAGGGCAGGGGGCTATGGCTACACCTTC. Its protein is CSVRAGGYGYTF. This chain links TRBV29-1 with TRBJ1-2; TRBD1 aligns across 7 bases. Unmatched junction bases numbered 4, after V lost 5 bases and J lost 4 bases. This CDR3 is 12 amino acids long. Germline V gene sequence: CDR1 SQVTM, CDR2 ANQGSEA.

This clonotype was seen repeatedly, ten times or more. The chain carries TRBV7-9 and TRBJ2-7; D is uncertain. The CDR3 has 13 residues. The V and J ends lost 1 base and 0 bases respectively, with 4 bases between them. Per the germline V gene, CDR1 is SEHNR and CDR2 is FQNEAQ (reference sequence). This chain's CDR3 is CASSLVNSYEQYF. DNA of the CDR3: TGTGCCAGCAGCTTAGTAAACTCCTACGAGCAGTACTTC.

Details on this clonotype: This may arise from a read error, as a much more abundant clone is one base away. V and J are TRBV7-9 and TRBJ2-7, with 10 bases lining up with TRBD2. The CDR3 totals 13 residues. Germline V lookup: CDR1 SEHNR, CDR2 FQNEAQ (reference sequence). CDR3 bases: TGTGCCAGTAGAGGGCTAGCGGGGGCCGAGCGGTACTTC. Residues: CASRGLAGAERYF.

This clonotype showed up many times. The chain employs TRBV4-1 and TRBJ2-7; 8 bases match TRBD1. This CDR3 region has 17 residues. Germline V gene lookup returns CDR1 MGHRA and CDR2 YSYEKL. Trimming removed 0 bases from V and 3 bases from J; junction bases left unmatched: 10. The CDR3 is CASSQESLDREVYEQYF. The CDR3 DNA reads TGCGCCAGCAGCCAAGAATCTCTGGACAGGGAAGTCTACGAGCAGTACTTC.

The sample holds many counts of this clonotype. The J gene is TRBJ2-3, the V gene TRBV27; possible D gene TRBD1, 5 bases. V lost 5 bases to trimming and J lost 6 bases, with 12 bases between them. The germline CDR1 and CDR2 sequences are MNHEY and SMNVEV (reference sequence). The CDR3 has 13 residues. CDR3 sequence reads: CASSQEPGDTQYF. The CDR3 nucleotides read TGTGCCAGCAGTCAGGAACCAGGGGATACGCAGTATTTT.

In its sample, this clonotype was seen many times. The V gene is TRBV10-3, the J gene TRBJ2-1; 12 nucleotides line up with TRBD2. This CDR3 is built from 14 residues. Germline-derived CDR1 and CDR2 are ENHRY and SYGVKD. J lost 8 bases, V lost 11 bases, and 10 bases had no gene match. CDR3: CASEAGLAGDEQFF. The CDR3 nucleotides are TGTGCCTCGGAAGCGGGACTAGCGGGCGATGAGCAGTTCTTC.

This clonotype occurred many times. The chain combines TRBV4-2 with TRBJ2-3; D not certain. The V and J ends lost 1 base and 6 bases respectively, with 2 bases between them. The germline V gene has CDR1 LGHNA and CDR2 YNFKEQ. CDR3 length: 11 residues. The CDR3 DNA follows: TGTGCCAGCAGCCAAGGCGATACGCAGTATTTT. Encoded protein: CASSQGDTQYF.

This clonotype has a count of ten or more. The chain's CDR3 is CSARSPYSGTTLNEQYF. As DNA, the CDR3 is TGCAGTGCTAGGTCCCCCTATAGCGGCACCACCCTTAACGAGCAGTACTTC. The V call is TRBV20-1, the J call TRBJ2-7; possible D gene TRBD2, 6 bases. The CDR3 is made up of 17 amino acids. CDR1 DFQATT and CDR2 SNEGSKA come from the germline V gene (reference sequence). V dropped 3 bases and J dropped 5 bases, with 26 bases sitting between them.

Comment on this clonotype: One end of the junction varies from germline; a read error may be responsible. The rearrangement joins TRBV13 to TRBJ2-1; 13 nucleotides agree with TRBD2. CDR3 length: 16 residues. Germline V gives CDR1 PRHDT, CDR2 FYEKMQ (reference sequence). The CDR3 loop is CASSPRGLAGYSEQFF. CDR3 DNA: TGTGCCAGCAGCCCCCGGGGACTAGCGGGGTACAGTGAGCAGTTCTTC.

This clonotype was found many times. The genes are TRBV7-6 and TRBJ2-3; D is possibly TRBD2 (6 bases). CDR3 length: 15 amino acids. Germline V gene lookup returns CDR1 SGHVS and CDR2 FNYEAQ. Trimming left V 3 bases short and J 3 bases short, with 13 bases between. As DNA, the CDR3 is TGTGCCAGCAGCTTTACGGGGGAGCGGACAGATACGCAGTATTTT. Its translation: CASSFTGERTDTQYF.

The CDR3 DNA sequence: TGTGCCAGCAGCAAAGCGCGAGTGAGCTCCTATAATTCACCCCTCCACTTT. It is translated as CASSKARVSSYNSPLHF. The chain joins TRBV21-1 to TRBJ1-6. TRBV21-1 is classified as a pseudogene. The CDR3 consists of 17 residues.

For this clonotype: This sequence may be a read error, since a much larger clone differs from it by one base. V is TRBV27 and J is TRBJ2-3, with D unresolved. Germline V gene data show CDR1 as MNHEY and CDR2 as SMNVEV (reference sequence). The CDR3 totals 11 residues. The ends were cut back, 7 bases at V and 4 bases at J, with 6 bases in the middle. In DNA, the CDR3 is TGTGCCAGCATATGCGCAGATACGCAGTATTTT. Translation: CASICADTQYF.